The next 2 T cell receptor beta chains were all read from a single sample in a study of response to subunit inactivated influenza vaccine. TCRdb ran MiXCR on the RT-PCR reads and lists one entry per CDR3 protein. The sample includes a few hundred thousand distinct CDR3 sequences, 12% to 15% seen only once; the top ten take around 10%. Source: PBMCs from blood, taken roughly 12 days after vaccination. Every receptor here comes from a man in his fifties or sixties who received an inactivated influenza vaccine.

V is TRBV3-1 and J is TRBJ2-3; D is uncertain. Germline CDR1 LGHDT, CDR2 YNNKEL (reference sequence). CDR3 size: 18 residues. V shed 2 bases and J shed 0 bases, with 18 bases lying between them. CDR3 bases: TGTGCCAGCAGCCAACTGCTCGAACGTACAACTAGCACAGATACGCAGTATTTT. Amino acids: CASSQLLERTTSTDTQYF.

This chain uses TRBV28 with TRBJ2-7; the D is unclear. This CDR3 region has 14 residues. V was cut by 2 bases and J by 4 bases, with 12 bases left in between. Germline loops: CDR1 MDHEN, CDR2 SYDVKM. CDR3 sequence reads: CASSLDAAVYEQYF. CDR3 in DNA: TGTGCCAGCAGTTTAGATGCGGCGGTATACGAGCAGTACTTC.